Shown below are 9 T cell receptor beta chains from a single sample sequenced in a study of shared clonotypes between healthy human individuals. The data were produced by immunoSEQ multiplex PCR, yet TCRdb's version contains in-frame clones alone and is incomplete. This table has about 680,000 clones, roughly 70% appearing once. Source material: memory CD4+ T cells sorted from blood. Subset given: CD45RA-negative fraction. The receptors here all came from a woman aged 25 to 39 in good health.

The CDR3 DNA sequence: TGTGCCAGTAGTGCCAAACGGGTTTTGGACCGAAATGGCTACACCTTC. It specifies CASSAKRVLDRNGYTF. The chain carries TRBV19 and TRBJ1-2; no firm D call. This CDR3 spans 16 amino acids. CDR1 LNHDA and CDR2 SQIVND come from the germline V gene (reference sequence). V lost 5 bases and J 6 bases, leaving 22 bases between the germline ends.

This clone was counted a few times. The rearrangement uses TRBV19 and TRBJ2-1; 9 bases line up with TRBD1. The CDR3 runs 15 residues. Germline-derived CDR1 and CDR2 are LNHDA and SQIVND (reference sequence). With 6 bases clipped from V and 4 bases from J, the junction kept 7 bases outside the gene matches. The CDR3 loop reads CASRSGQGLYNEQFF. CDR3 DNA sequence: TGTGCCAGTAGGTCGGGACAGGGACTTTACAATGAGCAGTTCTTC.

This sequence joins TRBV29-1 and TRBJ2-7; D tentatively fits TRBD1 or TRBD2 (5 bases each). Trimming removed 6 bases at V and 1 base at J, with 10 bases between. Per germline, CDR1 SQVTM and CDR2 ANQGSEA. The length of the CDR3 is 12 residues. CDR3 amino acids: CSVGAESYEQYF. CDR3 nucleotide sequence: TGCAGCGTCGGGGCGGAATCCTACGAGCAGTACTTC.

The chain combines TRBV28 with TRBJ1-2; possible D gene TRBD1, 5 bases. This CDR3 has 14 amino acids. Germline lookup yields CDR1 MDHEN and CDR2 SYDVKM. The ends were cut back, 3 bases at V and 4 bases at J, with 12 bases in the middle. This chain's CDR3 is CASSFSTEIYGYTF. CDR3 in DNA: TGTGCCAGCAGTTTTTCGACAGAGATCTATGGCTACACCTTC.

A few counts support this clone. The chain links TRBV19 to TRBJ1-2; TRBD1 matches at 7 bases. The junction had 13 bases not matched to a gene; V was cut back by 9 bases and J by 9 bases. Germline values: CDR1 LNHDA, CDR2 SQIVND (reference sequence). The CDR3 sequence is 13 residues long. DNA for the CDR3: TGTGCCAGCGAAGAACAGGGGCGTAGCCGCTACACCTTC. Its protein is CASEEQGRSRYTF.

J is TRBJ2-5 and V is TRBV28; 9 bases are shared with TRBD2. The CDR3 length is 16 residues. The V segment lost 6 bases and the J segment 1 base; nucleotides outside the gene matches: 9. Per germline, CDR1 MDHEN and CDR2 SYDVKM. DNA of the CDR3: TGTGCCAGCAGGCCGACGACTAGCGGATTCCAAGAGACCCAGTACTTC. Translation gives CASRPTTSGFQETQYF.

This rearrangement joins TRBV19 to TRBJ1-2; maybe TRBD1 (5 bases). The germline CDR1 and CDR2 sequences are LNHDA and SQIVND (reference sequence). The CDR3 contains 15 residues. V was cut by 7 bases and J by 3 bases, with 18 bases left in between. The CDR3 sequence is CASTLEEGFYYGYTF. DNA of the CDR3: TGTGCCAGTACCCTTGAAGAGGGGTTTTACTATGGCTACACCTTC. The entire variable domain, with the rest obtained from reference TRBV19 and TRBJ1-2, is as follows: DGGITQSPKYLFRKEGQNVTLSCEQNLNHDAMYWYRQDPGQGLRLIYYSQIVNDFQKGDIAEGYSVSREKKESFPLTVTSAQKNPTAFYLCASTLEEGFYYGYTFGSGTRLTVV.

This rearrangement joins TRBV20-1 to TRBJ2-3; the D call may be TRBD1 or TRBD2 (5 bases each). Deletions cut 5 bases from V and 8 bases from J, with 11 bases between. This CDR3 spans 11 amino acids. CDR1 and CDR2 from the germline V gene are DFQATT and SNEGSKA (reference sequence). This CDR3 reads CSAPSGPTQYF. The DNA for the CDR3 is TGCAGTGCTCCCTCGGGACCTACGCAGTATTTT.

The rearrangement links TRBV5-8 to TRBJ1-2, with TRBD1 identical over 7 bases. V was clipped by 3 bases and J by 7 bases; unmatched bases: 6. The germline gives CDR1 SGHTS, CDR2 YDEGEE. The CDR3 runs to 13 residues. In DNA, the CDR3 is TGTGCCAGCAGCTCACTCGACAGGGCTGGCTACACCTTC. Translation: CASSSLDRAGYTF.